The rows below give T cell receptor beta chains drawn from one sample of a study of beta chain features in type 1 diabetes. Repertoires were generated with immunoSEQ multiplex PCR, while TCRdb's copy carries only in-frame clones and drops some. Of about 150,000 clones listed, 8% to 13% are singletons. The sequenced material came from naive CD4+ T cells from blood. These receptors came from a man aged 18 to 30 in good health. Each CDR3 is given with its conserved first and last residue. Fields, in order: CDR3 protein, CDR3 DNA, CDR3 length, clone size, J gene, D gene, V gene. D genes are given only for firm matches. The size field is filled for only some rows; it gives once, few, many or a size class.

CDR3aa: CSVGTGRNYGYTF
CDR3nt: TGCAGCGTCGGGACAGGGAGAAACTATGGCTACACCTTC
len: 13
abundance: -
j_gene: TRBJ1-2
d_gene: TRBD1
v_gene: TRBV29-1

CDR3aa: CASSQETGQGYGYTF
CDR3nt: TGCGCCAGCAGCCAAGAAACCGGACAGGGCTATGGCTACACCTTC
len: 15
abundance: few
j_gene: TRBJ1-2
d_gene: TRBD1
v_gene: TRBV4-3

CDR3aa: CASSLRSGNQEYF
CDR3nt: TGCGCCAGCAGCTTAAGATCCGGGAACCAGGAGTATTTT
len: 13
abundance: -
j_gene: TRBJ2-3
d_gene: -
v_gene: TRBV5-1

CDR3aa: CASSQTSGSYEQYF
CDR3nt: TGTGCCAGCAGCCAAACTAGCGGGAGCTACGAGCAGTACTTC
len: 14
abundance: once
j_gene: TRBJ2-7
d_gene: TRBD2
v_gene: TRBV7-2

CDR3aa: CASSWGDSGELFF
CDR3nt: TGTGCCAGCAGCTGGGGGGACAGCGGGGAGCTGTTTTTT
len: 13
abundance: -
j_gene: TRBJ2-2
d_gene: -
v_gene: TRBV7-2

CDR3aa: CASSLGLAGGPETQYF
CDR3nt: TGCGCCAGCAGCTTGGGATTAGCGGGGGGGCCGGAGACCCAGTACTTC
len: 16
abundance: few
j_gene: TRBJ2-5
d_gene: TRBD2
v_gene: TRBV5-1

CDR3aa: CASSSFGLNNEQFF
CDR3nt: TGTGCCAGCAGCTCTTTTGGACTAAACAATGAGCAGTTCTTC
len: 14
abundance: few
j_gene: TRBJ2-1
d_gene: -
v_gene: TRBV11-1

CDR3aa: CASTSGTGNNNEQFF
CDR3nt: TGCGCCAGCACTAGTGGGACAGGGAACAATAATGAGCAGTTCTTC
len: 15
abundance: -
j_gene: TRBJ2-1
d_gene: TRBD1
v_gene: TRBV10-2

CDR3aa: CASSLTRDRGYNEQFF
CDR3nt: TGTGCCAGCAGCTTGACCCGGGACAGGGGATACAATGAGCAGTTCTTC
len: 16
abundance: few
j_gene: TRBJ2-1
d_gene: TRBD1
v_gene: TRBV7-2

CDR3aa: CASRGSRQPQHF
CDR3nt: TGCGCCAGCAGGGGCAGTAGGCAGCCCCAGCATTTT
len: 12
abundance: many
j_gene: TRBJ1-5
d_gene: -
v_gene: TRBV5-1

CDR3aa: CASSPQRVSSPLHF
CDR3nt: TGTGCCAGCTCACCACAGAGGGTTTCTTCACCCCTCCACTTT
len: 14
abundance: -
j_gene: TRBJ1-6
d_gene: -
v_gene: TRBV18

CDR3aa: CASSSRQAGANVLTF
CDR3nt: TGTGCCAGCAGCTCCCGACAGGCTGGGGCCAACGTCCTGACTTTC
len: 15
abundance: many
j_gene: TRBJ2-6
d_gene: -
v_gene: TRBV7-7

CDR3aa: CASSRTGVSGSYEQYF
CDR3nt: TGTGCCAGCAGTCGTACAGGGGTATCGGGCTCCTACGAGCAGTACTTC
len: 16
abundance: few
j_gene: TRBJ2-7
d_gene: TRBD1
v_gene: TRBV27

CDR3aa: CASSSTGGEGQPQHF
CDR3nt: TGCGCCAGCAGCTCTACAGGGGGCGAGGGTCAGCCCCAGCATTTT
len: 15
abundance: few
j_gene: TRBJ1-5
d_gene: TRBD1
v_gene: TRBV5-1

CDR3aa: CASSQTSGNYNEQFF
CDR3nt: TGTGCCAGCAGCCAGACTAGCGGAAACTACAATGAGCAGTTCTTC
len: 15
abundance: -
j_gene: TRBJ2-1
d_gene: TRBD2
v_gene: TRBV5-4

CDR3aa: CASSLTMTGGGYEQYF
CDR3nt: TGTGCCAGCAGTTTGACGATGACAGGGGGCGGCTACGAGCAGTACTTC
len: 16
abundance: -
j_gene: TRBJ2-7
d_gene: TRBD1
v_gene: TRBV27

CDR3aa: CASLDKNSNQPQHF
CDR3nt: TGTGCCAGCTTAGACAAAAATAGCAATCAGCCCCAGCATTTT
len: 14
abundance: -
j_gene: TRBJ1-5
d_gene: -
v_gene: TRBV6-5

CDR3aa: CASSLEPSGGASETQYF
CDR3nt: TGTGCCAGCAGCTTAGAGCCTAGCGGGGGGGCCTCAGAGACCCAGTACTTC
len: 17
abundance: -
j_gene: TRBJ2-5
d_gene: TRBD2
v_gene: TRBV7-8

CDR3aa: CAWSVYVRGQTQYF
CDR3nt: TGTGCCTGGAGTGTGTACGTGCGGGGCCAGACCCAGTACTTC
len: 14
abundance: -
j_gene: TRBJ2-5
d_gene: -
v_gene: TRBV30

CDR3aa: CASSVPGGENSPLHF
CDR3nt: TGTGCCAGCAGCGTACCAGGGGGAGAGAATTCACCCCTCCACTTT
len: 15
abundance: -
j_gene: TRBJ1-6
d_gene: TRBD1
v_gene: TRBV9

CDR3aa: CASSPDRESGYTF
CDR3nt: TGTGCCAGCTCACCAGACAGGGAGTCAGGCTACACCTTC
len: 13
abundance: few
j_gene: TRBJ1-2
d_gene: TRBD1
v_gene: TRBV18

CDR3aa: CASSILSGALPYEQYF
CDR3nt: TGTGCCAGTAGTATATTATCTGGGGCTCTCCCCTACGAGCAGTACTTC
len: 16
abundance: -
j_gene: TRBJ2-7
d_gene: -
v_gene: TRBV19

CDR3aa: CASSPGGRHYGYTF
CDR3nt: TGTGCCAGCTCACCAGGGGGCCGGCATTATGGCTACACCTTC
len: 14
abundance: -
j_gene: TRBJ1-2
d_gene: -
v_gene: TRBV18

CDR3aa: CASSRDRENYGYTF
CDR3nt: TGTGCCAGCAGTAGGGACAGAGAGAACTATGGCTACACCTTC
len: 14
abundance: -
j_gene: TRBJ1-2
d_gene: TRBD1
v_gene: TRBV6-5

CDR3aa: CASSPQGQEGEQYF
CDR3nt: TGTGCCAGCAGCCCTCAGGGACAGGAAGGGGAGCAGTACTTC
len: 14
abundance: -
j_gene: TRBJ2-7
d_gene: TRBD1
v_gene: TRBV7-2

CDR3aa: CASSFTTGAKNIQYF
CDR3nt: TGCGCCAGCAGCTTTACAACAGGGGCCAAAAACATTCAGTACTTC
len: 15
abundance: few
j_gene: TRBJ2-4
d_gene: -
v_gene: TRBV5-1

CDR3aa: CASRPTGINGELFF
CDR3nt: TGTGCCAGCAGACCAACAGGGATTAACGGGGAGCTGTTTTTT
len: 14
abundance: many
j_gene: TRBJ2-2
d_gene: -
v_gene: TRBV7-8

CDR3aa: CASSPDRGRWNEQFF
CDR3nt: TGTGCCAGCAGCCCGGACAGGGGGCGATGGAATGAGCAGTTCTTC
len: 15
abundance: few
j_gene: TRBJ2-1
d_gene: TRBD1
v_gene: TRBV7-7

CDR3aa: CASSRDRDQPQHF
CDR3nt: TGTGCCAGTAGTCGAGACAGGGATCAGCCCCAGCATTTT
len: 13
abundance: -
j_gene: TRBJ1-5
d_gene: TRBD1
v_gene: TRBV19

CDR3aa: CASSILGSSYNSPLHF
CDR3nt: TGTGCCAGTAGTATTCTGGGGAGCTCCTATAATTCACCCCTCCACTTT
len: 16
abundance: -
j_gene: TRBJ1-6
d_gene: -
v_gene: TRBV19

CDR3aa: CASRPRASGGRNEQFF
CDR3nt: TGTGCCAGCAGACCCAGGGCGAGCGGGGGGCGTAATGAGCAGTTCTTC
len: 16
abundance: -
j_gene: TRBJ2-1
d_gene: TRBD2
v_gene: TRBV7-3

CDR3aa: CASSKTGLDGYTF
CDR3nt: TGTGCCAGCAGCAAGACAGGGTTGGATGGCTACACCTTC
len: 13
abundance: few
j_gene: TRBJ1-2
d_gene: TRBD1
v_gene: TRBV7-2

CDR3aa: CASSSGLAGQFSYNEQFF
CDR3nt: TGTGCCAGCAGCTCCGGACTAGCGGGCCAATTCTCCTACAATGAGCAGTTCTTC
len: 18
abundance: few
j_gene: TRBJ2-1
d_gene: TRBD2
v_gene: TRBV5-8

CDR3aa: CASSPGQGMSYGYTF
CDR3nt: TGTGCCAGCTCACCAGGACAGGGGATGAGCTATGGCTACACCTTC
len: 15
abundance: -
j_gene: TRBJ1-2
d_gene: TRBD1
v_gene: TRBV18

CDR3aa: CASSSRNSGNTIYF
CDR3nt: TGTGCCAGCAGCTCCAGGAATTCTGGAAACACCATATATTTT
len: 14
abundance: few
j_gene: TRBJ1-3
d_gene: -
v_gene: TRBV7-3

CDR3aa: CASSFNGNTGELFF
CDR3nt: TGCGCCAGCAGCTTTAACGGGAACACCGGGGAGCTGTTTTTT
len: 14
abundance: few
j_gene: TRBJ2-2
d_gene: -
v_gene: TRBV5-1

CDR3aa: CASSLDRDSSYNEQFF
CDR3nt: TGTGCCAGCAGCTTAGACAGGGATAGCTCCTACAATGAGCAGTTCTTC
len: 16
abundance: -
j_gene: TRBJ2-1
d_gene: TRBD1
v_gene: TRBV7-3

CDR3aa: CASSPPEAGKAKNIQYF
CDR3nt: TGTGCCAGCTCACCACCGGAGGCAGGCAAAGCCAAAAACATTCAGTACTTC
len: 17
abundance: many
j_gene: TRBJ2-4
d_gene: -
v_gene: TRBV18

CDR3aa: CASSVGLAGGTSYEQYF
CDR3nt: TGTGCCAGCAGCGTAGGTCTAGCGGGGGGGACCTCCTACGAGCAGTACTTC
len: 17
abundance: -
j_gene: TRBJ2-7
d_gene: TRBD2
v_gene: TRBV9

CDR3aa: CASRVAGEETQYF
CDR3nt: TGTGCCAGCAGAGTAGCGGGGGAAGAGACCCAGTACTTC
len: 13
abundance: few
j_gene: TRBJ2-5
d_gene: TRBD2
v_gene: TRBV6-1

CDR3aa: CASSLGDIAEYEQYF
CDR3nt: TGTGCCAGCAGCTTGGGGGACATCGCGGAGTACGAGCAGTACTTC
len: 15
abundance: -
j_gene: TRBJ2-7
d_gene: -
v_gene: TRBV7-2

CDR3aa: CASSEASGAGELFF
CDR3nt: TGTGCCAGCAGTGAAGCGTCAGGGGCCGGGGAGCTGTTTTTT
len: 14
abundance: -
j_gene: TRBJ2-2
d_gene: -
v_gene: TRBV2

CDR3aa: CASSLGISQGYTF
CDR3nt: TGTGCCAGCAGCTTAGGTATTTCACAAGGCTACACCTTC
len: 13
abundance: -
j_gene: TRBJ1-2
d_gene: -
v_gene: TRBV7-6

CDR3aa: CASSPPATGANVLTF
CDR3nt: TGTGCCAGCTCACCACCGGCCACGGGGGCCAACGTCCTGACTTTC
len: 15
abundance: -
j_gene: TRBJ2-6
d_gene: -
v_gene: TRBV18

CDR3aa: CASSQRQLTPGADTQYF
CDR3nt: TGTGCCAGCAGCCAGCGCCAACTAACCCCGGGGGCAGATACGCAGTATTTT
len: 17
abundance: few
j_gene: TRBJ2-3
d_gene: -
v_gene: TRBV14

CDR3aa: CASSEKFVQGSSWPQHF
CDR3nt: TGTGCCAGCAGTGAAAAGTTTGTACAGGGTAGCTCTTGGCCCCAGCATTTT
len: 17
abundance: -
j_gene: TRBJ1-5
d_gene: -
v_gene: TRBV6-1

CDR3aa: CASSVHKNTGELFF
CDR3nt: TGTGCCAGCAGCGTTCACAAGAACACCGGGGAGCTGTTTTTT
len: 14
abundance: once
j_gene: TRBJ2-2
d_gene: -
v_gene: TRBV11-3

CDR3aa: CASSLDTGGYGYTF
CDR3nt: TGCGCCAGCAGCTTGGATACAGGGGGCTATGGCTACACCTTC
len: 14
abundance: few
j_gene: TRBJ1-2
d_gene: TRBD1
v_gene: TRBV5-1

CDR3aa: CASSTRDRNSGMDTQYF
CDR3nt: TGTGCCAGCTCAACCCGGGACAGGAACAGTGGCATGGATACGCAGTATTTT
len: 17
abundance: -
j_gene: TRBJ2-3
d_gene: TRBD1
v_gene: TRBV18

CDR3aa: CASRPGGRDTQYF
CDR3nt: TGCGCCAGTAGGCCAGGGGGTAGGGATACGCAGTATTTT
len: 13
abundance: -
j_gene: TRBJ2-3
d_gene: TRBD1
v_gene: TRBV5-1

CDR3aa: CASSYSSRVNYGYTF
CDR3nt: TGTGCCAGCAGTTACTCGAGCAGGGTCAACTATGGCTACACCTTC
len: 15
abundance: few
j_gene: TRBJ1-2
d_gene: -
v_gene: TRBV6-5

CDR3aa: CASSEESVYSNQPQHF
CDR3nt: TGTGCCAGCAGTGAAGAGTCAGTTTATAGCAATCAGCCCCAGCATTTT
len: 16
abundance: few
j_gene: TRBJ1-5
d_gene: -
v_gene: TRBV6-1

CDR3aa: CASSYTGANYGYTF
CDR3nt: TGTGCCAGCAGTTATACAGGAGCTAACTATGGCTACACCTTC
len: 14
abundance: -
j_gene: TRBJ1-2
d_gene: -
v_gene: TRBV6-5

CDR3aa: CAISAGGYQPQHF
CDR3nt: TGTGCCATCAGTGCAGGGGGTTATCAGCCCCAGCATTTT
len: 13
abundance: -
j_gene: TRBJ1-5
d_gene: TRBD1
v_gene: TRBV10-3

CDR3aa: CASSLVAGAGELFF
CDR3nt: TGTGCCAGCAGCTTAGTTGCCGGAGCCGGGGAGCTGTTTTTT
len: 14
abundance: -
j_gene: TRBJ2-2
d_gene: -
v_gene: TRBV7-2

CDR3aa: CASSVGAGDGEKLFF
CDR3nt: TGTGCCAGCAGCGTAGGGGCAGGGGACGGTGAAAAACTGTTTTTT
len: 15
abundance: -
j_gene: TRBJ1-4
d_gene: -
v_gene: TRBV9

CDR3aa: CAVDSPENTEAFF
CDR3nt: TGTGCCGTAGACAGCCCGGAGAACACTGAAGCTTTCTTT
len: 13
abundance: few
j_gene: TRBJ1-1
d_gene: -
v_gene: TRBV6-6

CDR3aa: CASTLRTGELFF
CDR3nt: TGTGCCAGCACCCTGAGGACCGGGGAGCTGTTTTTT
len: 12
abundance: few
j_gene: TRBJ2-2
d_gene: -
v_gene: TRBV28

CDR3aa: CASSVATGTGSETQYF
CDR3nt: TGTGCCAGCAGCGTAGCTACTGGGACAGGGTCGGAGACCCAGTACTTC
len: 16
abundance: -
j_gene: TRBJ2-5
d_gene: TRBD1
v_gene: TRBV9

CDR3aa: CASSEWWDTSPLHF
CDR3nt: TGTGCCAGCAGTGAATGGTGGGACACTTCACCCCTCCACTTT
len: 14
abundance: -
j_gene: TRBJ1-6
d_gene: -
v_gene: TRBV25-1